The next 17 T cell receptor beta chains were all read from a single sample in a study of long-term antiretroviral therapy in people with HIV. The assay, immunoSEQ v3.0, was run at survey level. Using immunoSEQ multiplex PCR, the repertoire was profiled, and TCRdb retains in-frame clones only, with some absent. The sample shows around 32,000 clones, 80% to 90% of them seen only once. The sequenced sample was unsorted PBMCs, obtained 3.2 years before starting antiretroviral therapy. The receptor set was obtained from a man aged 45-65 years with HIV.

This clone came up a few times. This sequence joins TRBV18 and TRBJ2-7; D perhaps matches TRBD1 (6 bases). Germline V lookup: CDR1 KGHSH, CDR2 LQKENI. V was clipped by 1 base and J by 5 bases, with 12 bases between them. This CDR3 contains 14 residues. The CDR3 region is CASSPRQQGNEQYF. The DNA of the CDR3 is TGTGCCAGCTCACCACGACAACAGGGAAACGAGCAGTACTTC.

The chain recombines TRBV4-1 with TRBJ2-1, with 7 bases aligning to TRBD1. The V and J ends lost 4 bases and 0 bases, in that order; junction bases with no gene match: 3. CDR3 size: 15 residues. Per germline, CDR1 MGHRA and CDR2 YSYEKL. DNA of the CDR3: TGCGCCAGCAGCCGGACAGGTTCCTCCTACAATGAGCAGTTCTTC. Translated: CASSRTGSSYNEQFF.

J is TRBJ2-3 and V is TRBV25-1, with D uncertain. This CDR3 is built from 13 residues. Per germline, CDR1 MGHDK and CDR2 SYGVNS. The V end was cut by 6 bases, the J end by 1 base, with 8 bases between. Written as DNA, the CDR3 is TGTGCCAGCAGGCCCACGGGCACAGATACGCAGTATTTT. It codes for CASRPTGTDTQYF.

On this clone: This sample includes further DNA sequences coding for the same CDR3. This chain connects TRBV5-1 to TRBJ2-6; the D is unclear. There are 14 residues in the CDR3. V was pared by 2 bases and J by 0 bases, with 3 bases between. Germline V gene sequence: CDR1 SGHRS, CDR2 YFSETQ. CDR3 coding DNA: TGCGCCAGCAGCTTAGGCTCTGGGGCCAACGTCCTGACTTTC. Translation: CASSLGSGANVLTF.

The count of this clone is one. The rearrangement uses TRBV5-5 and TRBJ2-7; TRBD1 aligns across 7 bases. The junction had 9 bases not matched to a gene; V was cut back by 3 bases and J by 3 bases. Germline lookup yields CDR1 SGHKS and CDR2 YYEKEE (reference sequence). The CDR3 loop spans 15 amino acids. CDR3 sequence reads: CASSSAPGQYYEQYF. CDR3 DNA: TGTGCCAGCAGCTCGGCCCCGGGACAGTACTACGAGCAGTACTTC.

Concerning this clone: One end of the junction does not line up with germline, which may come from a read error. The genes are TRBV7-3 and TRBJ2-2; the D gene is possibly TRBD1 (5 bases). This CDR3 comprises 14 residues. Per the germline V gene, CDR1 is SGHTA and CDR2 is FQGTGA. CDR3 nucleotides: TGTGCCAGCAGATTAACAGGGAACACCGGGGAGCTGTTTTTT. Protein: CASRLTGNTGELFF.

This clone was seen only once. This chain uses TRBV19 with TRBJ1-4, with D tentatively TRBD1 (5 bases). The germline V gene has CDR1 LNHDA and CDR2 SQIVND (reference sequence). The CDR3 is made up of 16 amino acids. The V and J ends lost 2 bases and 7 bases respectively, with 17 bases between them. CDR3 sequence: CASSIQQAHRGEKLFF. DNA for the CDR3: TGTGCCAGTAGTATACAACAGGCCCACCGGGGTGAAAAACTGTTTTTT.

V usage is TRBV5-1 and J usage is TRBJ2-1; possible D gene TRBD2, 5 bases. From germline, CDR1 is SGHRS and CDR2 YFSETQ. V was pared by 0 bases and J by 9 bases, with 13 bases between. This CDR3 has 14 amino acids. CDR3 nucleotide sequence: TGCGCCAGCAGCTTGGTGCAGGAGGAAGGTGAGCAGTTCTTC. The encoded protein is CASSLVQEEGEQFF. Complete variable domain (other parts from reference TRBV5-1 and TRBJ2-1): KAGVTQTPRYLIKTRGQQVTLSCSPISGHRSVSWYQQTPGQGLQFLFEYFSETQRNKGNFPGRFSGRQFSNSRSEMNVSTLELGDSALYLCASSLVQEEGEQFFGPGTRLTVL.

CDR3 sequence: CASSAPLVAGGWTYEQYF. The CDR3 DNA reads as TGCGCCAGCAGCGCCCCGTTGGTAGCGGGAGGATGGACCTACGAGCAGTACTTC. V and J are TRBV5-1 and TRBJ2-7; 10 nucleotides line up with TRBD2. Germline V gene data show CDR1 as SGHRS and CDR2 as YFSETQ. The CDR3 consists of 18 residues. The V and J ends lost 4 bases and 2 bases, in that order; junction bases with no gene match: 15.

The chain recombines TRBV5-1 with TRBJ2-7, with TRBD1 matching over 7 bases. J lost 5 bases, V lost 0 bases, and 8 bases had no gene match. Germline values: CDR1 SGHRS, CDR2 YFSETQ. The CDR3 loop spans 15 amino acids. As DNA, the CDR3 is TGCGCCAGCAGCTTGGCCCTAGGGGGCGGCGACGAGCAGTACTTC. Translating it yields CASSLALGGGDEQYF.

V and J are TRBV5-4 and TRBJ2-7; 7 bases map to TRBD2. Trimming removed 3 bases from V and 7 bases from J; junction bases left unmatched: 13. CDR3 size: 15 residues. Germline-derived CDR1 and CDR2 are SGHNT and YYREEE (reference sequence). CDR3 protein: CASSWGSGAGREQYF. The DNA for the CDR3 is TGTGCCAGCAGCTGGGGCAGCGGGGCGGGCAGGGAGCAGTACTTC.

The table lists this clone with a count of one. V is TRBV7-3 and J is TRBJ1-2; D remains unclear. The V end lost 4 bases, the J end lost 5 bases, and 11 bases lay between the germline ends. From germline, CDR1 is SGHTA and CDR2 FQGTGA. The CDR3 is 13 amino acids. The CDR3 nucleotides are TGTGCCAGCAGCTCGGACTCGGGGTATGGCTACACCTTC. Its translation is CASSSDSGYGYTF.

The chain is built from TRBV18 and TRBJ2-3; TRBD2 matches 9 bases. V lost 6 bases to trimming and J lost 0 bases; unmatched junction nucleotides: 7. The CDR3 extends over 16 amino acids. Germline V CDR1 and CDR2: KGHSH, LQKENI. The CDR3 sequence: CASSRTSASSTDTQYF. In nucleotides, the CDR3 is TGTGCCAGCTCTCGGACTAGCGCTTCTAGCACAGATACGCAGTATTTT.

This clone was observed a handful of times. The chain is built from TRBV7-9 and TRBJ1-5, with TRBD1 matching over 7 bases. This CDR3 is built from 15 residues. Germline V gene sequence: CDR1 SEHNR, CDR2 FQNEAQ (reference sequence). V dropped 5 bases and J dropped 0; count of bases not matched to a gene: 4. The CDR3 loop reads CASSQGQYSNQPQHF. The CDR3 region has the DNA TGTGCCAGCAGCCAGGGACAGTATAGCAATCAGCCCCAGCATTTT. Using reference TRBV7-9 and TRBJ1-5 for the parts outside the CDR3, the full variable domain is DTGVSQNPRHKITKRGQNVTFRCDPISEHNRLYWYRQTLGQGPEFLTYFQNEAQLEKSRLLSDRFSAERPKGSFSTLEIQRTEQGDSAMYLCASSQGQYSNQPQHFGDGTRLSIL.

V is TRBV12-5 and J is TRBJ2-5; D is possibly TRBD2 (5 bases). The CDR3 runs 16 residues. CDR1 and CDR2 from the germline V gene are LGHNT and FRNRAP. The V gene lost 5 bases and the J gene lost 6 bases, with 22 bases spanning the gap. The CDR3 DNA sequence: TGTGCTAGTGGTGGTTACGGGGTAAAAGGGTTTAAGACCCAGTACTTC. This gives the protein CASGGYGVKGFKTQYF.

The V call is TRBV5-1, the J call TRBJ1-2; possible D gene TRBD1, 6 bases. The V gene's germline CDR1 is SGHRS and CDR2 YFSETQ. This CDR3 contains 15 residues. V lost 2 bases and J 2 bases, leaving 13 bases between the germline ends. The CDR3 sequence is CASSLLLGGNYGYTF. The CDR3, as DNA: TGCGCCAGCAGCTTATTATTAGGGGGAAACTATGGCTACACCTTC.

V is TRBV9 and J is TRBJ1-1, with 11 bases lining up with TRBD1. CDR3 length: 16 amino acids. V shed 3 bases, J shed 3 bases, and the junction held 7 bases outside the gene matches. Germline V gives CDR1 SGDLS, CDR2 YYNGEE. The CDR3 spells CASSGGQGAVYTEAFF. CDR3 nucleotide sequence: TGTGCCAGCAGCGGTGGACAGGGGGCAGTGTACACTGAAGCTTTCTTT.